Sequencing of this T cell receptor (beta chain) was carried out in a study of T cell responses to AZD1222 COVID-19 vaccine. Study-wide results and caveats: It should be noted that donors were predominantly white British and more often female, and clonal diversity was possibly underestimated.

Method: immunoSEQ multiplex PCR; TCRdb's copy keeps in-frame clones and lacks some. The sample yields 66,000 or so clones, roughly 87% seen once. Concerning this clone itself: Its matching antigen is unknown.

Deletions cut 1 base from V and 3 bases from J, with 3 bases between. CDR1 and CDR2 (germline): DFQATT, SNEGSKA (reference sequence). The CDR3 covers 11 residues. This clonotype was sampled from an adult in good health. The chain links TRBV20-1 to TRBJ1-1; no clear D. The source was peripheral blood, collected on day 0 of AZD1222 vaccination. The CDR3 DNA sequence: TGCAGTGCTAGAGGGGACACTGAAGCTTTCTTT. Translated, it gives CSARGDTEAFF.